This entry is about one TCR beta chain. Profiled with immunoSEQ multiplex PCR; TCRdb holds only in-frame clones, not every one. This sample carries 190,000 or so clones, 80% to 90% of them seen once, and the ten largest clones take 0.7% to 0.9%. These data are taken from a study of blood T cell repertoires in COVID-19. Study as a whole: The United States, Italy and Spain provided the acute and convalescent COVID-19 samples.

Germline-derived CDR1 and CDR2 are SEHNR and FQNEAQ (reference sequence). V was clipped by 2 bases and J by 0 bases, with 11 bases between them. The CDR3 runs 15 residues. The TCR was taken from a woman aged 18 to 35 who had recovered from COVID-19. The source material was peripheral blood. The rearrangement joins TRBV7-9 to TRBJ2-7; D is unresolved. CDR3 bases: TGTGCCAGCAGCTTAAATCCCCAGGACTCCTACGAGCAGTACTTC. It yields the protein CASSLNPQDSYEQYF.